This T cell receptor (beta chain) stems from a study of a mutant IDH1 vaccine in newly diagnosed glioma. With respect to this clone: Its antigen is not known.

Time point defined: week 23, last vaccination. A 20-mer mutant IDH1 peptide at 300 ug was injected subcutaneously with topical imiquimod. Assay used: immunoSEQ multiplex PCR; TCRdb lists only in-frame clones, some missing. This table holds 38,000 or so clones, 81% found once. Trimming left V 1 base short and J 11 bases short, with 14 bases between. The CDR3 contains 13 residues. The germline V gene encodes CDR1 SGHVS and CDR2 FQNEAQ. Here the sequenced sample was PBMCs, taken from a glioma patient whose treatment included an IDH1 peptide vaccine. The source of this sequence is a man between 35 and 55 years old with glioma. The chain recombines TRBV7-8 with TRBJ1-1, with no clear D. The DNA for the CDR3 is TGTGCCAGCAGCTTAGTTACAAGGCCTCCGGCTTTCTTT. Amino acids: CASSLVTRPPAFF.